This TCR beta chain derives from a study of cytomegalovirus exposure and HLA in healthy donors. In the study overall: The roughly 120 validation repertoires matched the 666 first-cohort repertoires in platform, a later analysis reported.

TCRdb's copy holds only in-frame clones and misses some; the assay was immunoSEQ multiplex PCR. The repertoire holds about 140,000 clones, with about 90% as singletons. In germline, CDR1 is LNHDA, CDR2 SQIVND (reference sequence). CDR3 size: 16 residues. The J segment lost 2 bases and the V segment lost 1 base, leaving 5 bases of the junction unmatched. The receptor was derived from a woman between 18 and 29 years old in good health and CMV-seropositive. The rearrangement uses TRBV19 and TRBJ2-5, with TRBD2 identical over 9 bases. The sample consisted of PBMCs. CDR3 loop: CASSIGAGGPQETQYF. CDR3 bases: TGTGCCAGTAGTATAGGAGCGGGGGGACCACAAGAGACCCAGTACTTC.